These T cell receptor beta chains were read from a single sample in a study of OX40 agonist ivuxolimab in advanced cancers. Assay used: immunoSEQ multiplex PCR; TCRdb lists only in-frame clones, some missing. The sample includes about 76,000 clones, over 75% of them seen just once. The sequencing used CD4+ or CD8+ T cells sorted from blood, collected in a trial of the OX40 agonist ivuxolimab. The receptors shown here come from an adult with an advanced solid tumor such as melanoma, head and neck, liver or kidney cancer. CDR3s include the opening cysteine and the closing phenylalanine or tryptophan. The order of the fields is V gene, clone size, D gene, J gene, CDR3 DNA, CDR3 protein. D genes are given only for firm matches. Size values are once, few and many counts, or a class for expanded clones, and some rows have none.

v_call: TRBV27; clone_size: NA; d_call: TRBD2; j_call: TRBJ2-5; cdr3_nt: TGTGCCAGCAGGTCGGGACTAGCGGGAGGACAAGAGACCCAGTACTTC; cdr3_aa: CASRSGLAGGQETQYF
v_call: TRBV6-5; clone_size: NA; d_call: TRBD1; j_call: TRBJ1-6; cdr3_nt: TGTGCCAGCACCCCGACAGGGATGGACTCACCCCTCCACTTT; cdr3_aa: CASTPTGMDSPLHF
v_call: TRBV5-6; clone_size: NA; d_call: TRBD1; j_call: TRBJ2-6; cdr3_nt: TGTGCCAGCAGCTTGAGGTCTACAGGGGGAGGAGGTGGGGCCAACGTCCTGACTTTC; cdr3_aa: CASSLRSTGGGGGANVLTF
v_call: TRBV5-1; clone_size: NA; d_call: NA; j_call: TRBJ2-1; cdr3_nt: TGCGCCAGCAGCTTTAACACCGACGCTAATGAGCGGTTCTTC; cdr3_aa: CASSFNTDANERFF
v_call: TRBV5-1; clone_size: NA; d_call: NA; j_call: TRBJ2-7; cdr3_nt: TGCGCCAGCAGCTTGAACAGCAACTCCTACGAGCAGTACTTC; cdr3_aa: CASSLNSNSYEQYF
v_call: TRBV9; clone_size: NA; d_call: NA; j_call: TRBJ2-1; cdr3_nt: TGTGCCAGCAGCGTAGGGGGTTGGTTAAACAATGAGCAGTTCTTC; cdr3_aa: CASSVGGWLNNEQFF
v_call: TRBV4-3; clone_size: NA; d_call: TRBD1; j_call: TRBJ1-2; cdr3_nt: TGCGCCAGCAGCCAAGATCCAAAGGGGGCAGGTGGCTACACCTTC; cdr3_aa: CASSQDPKGAGGYTF
v_call: TRBV29-1; clone_size: NA; d_call: NA; j_call: TRBJ1-1; cdr3_nt: TGCAGCGTTGAACTGGCCAGGGAGACCACTGAAGCTTTCTTT; cdr3_aa: CSVELARETTEAFF
v_call: TRBV7-2; clone_size: once; d_call: TRBD1; j_call: TRBJ2-7; cdr3_nt: TGTGCCAGCAGCAAAGGGGGCGAGGGCGAGCAGTACTTC; cdr3_aa: CASSKGGEGEQYF
v_call: TRBV15; clone_size: NA; d_call: TRBD1; j_call: TRBJ1-2; cdr3_nt: TGTGCCACCAGCCCCTGGACAGGGGGCAGCTATGGCTACACCTTC; cdr3_aa: CATSPWTGGSYGYTF
v_call: TRBV28; clone_size: NA; d_call: TRBD1; j_call: TRBJ2-4; cdr3_nt: TGTGCCAGCAGTTTTTGGACAGGGAACATTCAGTACTTC; cdr3_aa: CASSFWTGNIQYF
v_call: TRBV19; clone_size: NA; d_call: TRBD1; j_call: TRBJ1-6; cdr3_nt: TGTGCCAGTCGGACCGGGACAGGGATTAATTCACCCCTCCACTTT; cdr3_aa: CASRTGTGINSPLHF
v_call: TRBV25-1; clone_size: NA; d_call: NA; j_call: TRBJ2-1; cdr3_nt: TGTGCCAGCAGTGAGGGCAGGGGTTGGAATGAGCAGTTCTTC; cdr3_aa: CASSEGRGWNEQFF
v_call: TRBV18; clone_size: NA; d_call: TRBD1; j_call: TRBJ2-7; cdr3_nt: TGTGCCAGCTCGCACGGGACAGCCGAGCAGTACTTC; cdr3_aa: CASSHGTAEQYF
v_call: TRBV7-2; clone_size: NA; d_call: NA; j_call: TRBJ2-5; cdr3_nt: TGTGCCAGCAGCTTTTCTGGGGTAGAGACCCAGTACTTC; cdr3_aa: CASSFSGVETQYF
v_call: TRBV7-2; clone_size: NA; d_call: NA; j_call: TRBJ2-7; cdr3_nt: TGTGCCAGCACCCGGGCAGGTGCCTACGAGCAGTACTTC; cdr3_aa: CASTRAGAYEQYF
v_call: TRBV7-3; clone_size: NA; d_call: NA; j_call: TRBJ1-1; cdr3_nt: TGTGCCAGCAGCTTAACTCCCGGGTTGAACACTGAAGCTTTCTTT; cdr3_aa: CASSLTPGLNTEAFF
v_call: TRBV5-8; clone_size: NA; d_call: NA; j_call: TRBJ2-5; cdr3_nt: TGTGCCAGCAGCTTGGTGGGGCAGTACTTC; cdr3_aa: CASSLVGQYF
v_call: TRBV2; clone_size: few; d_call: NA; j_call: TRBJ2-7; cdr3_nt: TGTGCCAGCAGAAAAAAGGGTGGAGAGCAGTACTTC; cdr3_aa: CASRKKGGEQYF
v_call: TRBV6-1; clone_size: NA; d_call: NA; j_call: TRBJ1-2; cdr3_nt: TGTGCCAGCAGTGAACAGGGGAGCTTCTATGGCTACACCTTC; cdr3_aa: CASSEQGSFYGYTF
v_call: TRBV28; clone_size: NA; d_call: NA; j_call: TRBJ1-1; cdr3_nt: TGTGCCAGCAGTTTTGCCCCCTGGGAAACTGAAGCTTTCTTT; cdr3_aa: CASSFAPWETEAFF
v_call: TRBV18; clone_size: NA; d_call: TRBD1; j_call: TRBJ1-1; cdr3_nt: TGTGCCAGCTCACCATCACAGGGGGTAGCTTTCTTT; cdr3_aa: CASSPSQGVAFF
v_call: TRBV11-3; clone_size: NA; d_call: TRBD1; j_call: TRBJ2-2; cdr3_nt: TGTGCCAGCAGCTTAGATAGCTGGACAGGGAACACCGGGGAGCTGTTTTTT; cdr3_aa: CASSLDSWTGNTGELFF
v_call: TRBV14; clone_size: NA; d_call: TRBD2; j_call: TRBJ2-3; cdr3_nt: TGTGCCAGCAGCCAAGATGTGCCTAGCGGGAGGGCCGTCACAGATACGCAGTATTTT; cdr3_aa: CASSQDVPSGRAVTDTQYF
v_call: TRBV14; clone_size: NA; d_call: NA; j_call: TRBJ1-6; cdr3_nt: TGTGCCAGCAGTAGACAGACCTATTCACCCCTCCACTTT; cdr3_aa: CASSRQTYSPLHF
v_call: TRBV5-1; clone_size: NA; d_call: NA; j_call: TRBJ1-2; cdr3_nt: TGCGCCAGCAGCTTCGAGGGCGACTATGGCTACACCTTC; cdr3_aa: CASSFEGDYGYTF
v_call: TRBV5-1; clone_size: NA; d_call: NA; j_call: TRBJ1-1; cdr3_nt: TGCGCCAGCAGCTTGGAGAGGGGCCAAGGGACTGAAGCTTTCTTT; cdr3_aa: CASSLERGQGTEAFF
v_call: TRBV5-4; clone_size: NA; d_call: NA; j_call: TRBJ2-5; cdr3_nt: TGTGCCAGCAGCTCAGGAGTGGGGAAAGAGACCCAGTACTTC; cdr3_aa: CASSSGVGKETQYF
v_call: TRBV4-3; clone_size: NA; d_call: NA; j_call: TRBJ1-3; cdr3_nt: TGCGCCAGCAGCCAAGAATTTGGGAGTCTCGGAAACACCATATATTTT; cdr3_aa: CASSQEFGSLGNTIYF
v_call: TRBV5-1; clone_size: NA; d_call: NA; j_call: TRBJ1-6; cdr3_nt: TGCGCCAGCAGCTTGGTTACTAATGGGTCACCCCTCCACTTT; cdr3_aa: CASSLVTNGSPLHF
v_call: TRBV19; clone_size: NA; d_call: TRBD1; j_call: TRBJ1-5; cdr3_nt: TGTGCCAGTAGTGAGGGACAGAGTTGGAATCAGCCCCAGCATTTT; cdr3_aa: CASSEGQSWNQPQHF
v_call: TRBV5-8; clone_size: NA; d_call: NA; j_call: TRBJ2-2; cdr3_nt: TGTGCCAGCAGCGTCGACCTGCACGCTACCGGGGAGCTGTTTTTT; cdr3_aa: CASSVDLHATGELFF
v_call: TRBV30; clone_size: NA; d_call: TRBD1; j_call: TRBJ2-7; cdr3_nt: TGTGCCTGGAGCGCAACTCGGACAGGGGGCGAGCAGTACTTC; cdr3_aa: CAWSATRTGGEQYF
v_call: TRBV7-9; clone_size: NA; d_call: NA; j_call: TRBJ1-2; cdr3_nt: TGTGCCAGCAGCCCCCCGGAGGGGTCCTATGGCTACACCTTC; cdr3_aa: CASSPPEGSYGYTF
v_call: TRBV7-3; clone_size: NA; d_call: TRBD2; j_call: TRBJ2-3; cdr3_nt: TGTGCCAGCAGCCCAACCGGGACTAGCGGGGGCACAGATACGCAGTATTTT; cdr3_aa: CASSPTGTSGGTDTQYF
v_call: TRBV2; clone_size: NA; d_call: NA; j_call: TRBJ1-2; cdr3_nt: TGTGCCAGCAGTCAGCTACGGACCTATGGCTACACCTTC; cdr3_aa: CASSQLRTYGYTF
v_call: TRBV9; clone_size: NA; d_call: TRBD2; j_call: TRBJ2-4; cdr3_nt: TGTGCCAGCAGCGTTGGGACTAGCGGAGCCAAAAACATTCAGTACTTC; cdr3_aa: CASSVGTSGAKNIQYF
v_call: TRBV28; clone_size: NA; d_call: NA; j_call: TRBJ2-5; cdr3_nt: TGTGCCAGCAGTTCCAGTCTCAGAGAGACCCAGTACTTC; cdr3_aa: CASSSSLRETQYF
v_call: TRBV4-2; clone_size: NA; d_call: NA; j_call: TRBJ1-5; cdr3_nt: TGTGCCAGCAGCCAAGATTGGACAGATGGGCTTTTTTTT; cdr3_aa: CASSQDWTDGLFF
v_call: TRBV2; clone_size: NA; d_call: NA; j_call: TRBJ2-2; cdr3_nt: TGTGCCAGACGGGGACCGAACACCGGGGAGCTGTTTTTT; cdr3_aa: CARRGPNTGELFF
v_call: TRBV10-3; clone_size: NA; d_call: TRBD1; j_call: TRBJ2-2; cdr3_nt: TGTGCCATCAGGGCCTCGGGACAGGGCAACACCGGGGAGCTGTTTTTT; cdr3_aa: CAIRASGQGNTGELFF
v_call: TRBV5-8; clone_size: NA; d_call: TRBD1; j_call: TRBJ1-5; cdr3_nt: TGTGCCAGCAGCGGACAGGGAAGGCAGCCCCAGCATTTT; cdr3_aa: CASSGQGRQPQHF